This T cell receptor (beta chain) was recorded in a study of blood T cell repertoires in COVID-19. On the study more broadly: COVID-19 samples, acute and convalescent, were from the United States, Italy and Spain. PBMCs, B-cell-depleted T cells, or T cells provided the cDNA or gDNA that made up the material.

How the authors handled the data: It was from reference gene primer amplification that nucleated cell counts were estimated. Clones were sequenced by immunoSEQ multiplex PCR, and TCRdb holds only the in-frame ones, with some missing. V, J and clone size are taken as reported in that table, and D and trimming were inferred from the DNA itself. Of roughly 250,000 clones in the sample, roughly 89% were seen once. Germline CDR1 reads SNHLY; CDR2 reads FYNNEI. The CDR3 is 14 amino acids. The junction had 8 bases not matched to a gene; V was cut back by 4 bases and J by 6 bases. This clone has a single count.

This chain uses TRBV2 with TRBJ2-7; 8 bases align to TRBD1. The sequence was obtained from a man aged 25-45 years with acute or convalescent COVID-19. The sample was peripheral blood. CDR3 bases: TGTGCCAGCAGTGCCTCGACAGGGGCCGGCGAGCAGTACTTC. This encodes CASSASTGAGEQYF.